Described below is a single T cell receptor (beta chain) sequence and its context. Antigen: not known. The donors were part of the validation cohort, which consisted of approximately 110 subjects and was separate from the first cohort of 666 subjects. TCRdb's copy holds only in-frame clones and misses some; the assay was immunoSEQ multiplex PCR. The sample shows a few hundred thousand clones, 88% of them seen only once. Germline V gives CDR1 MNHNS, CDR2 SASEGT. The V end was cut by 4 bases, the J end by 4 bases, with 5 bases between. The CDR3 loop spans 12 amino acids. These data are taken from a study of cytomegalovirus exposure and HLA in healthy donors. The overall study: The same platform was used for the 90 to 150 validation repertoires and the roughly 680 first-cohort repertoires, a later analysis reported.

Broader study findings: The study listed 164 cytomegalovirus-associated TCR beta chains.

The TCR was taken from a woman between 18 and 29 years old in good health and CMV-seronegative. The sample consisted of PBMCs. J is TRBJ2-1 and V is TRBV6-1; D call uncertain. CDR3 sequence: CASSVRYNEQFF. CDR3 DNA: TGTGCCAGCAGTGTTAGATACAATGAGCAGTTCTTC.